One and the same sample provided the 8 T cell receptor beta chains below, sequenced in a study of PD-L1 blockade in urothelial cancer. The time point was: pretreatment peripheral blood. TCRdb's table, derived via immunoSEQ multiplex PCR, lists solely in-frame clones and lacks some. The data hold under 70,000 clones, with approximately 78% observed a single time. This specimen was PBMCs, taken around atezolizumab (anti-PD-L1) treatment. Receptor source: a man between 65 and 80 years old with urothelial cancer.

CDR3 in amino acids: CASRGTELYEQYF. As DNA, the CDR3 is TGTGCCAGCAGGGGGACAGAACTCTACGAGCAGTACTTC. J is TRBJ2-7 and V is TRBV7-9; 7 nucleotides match TRBD1. CDR1 SEHNR and CDR2 FQNEAQ come from the germline V gene (reference sequence). V dropped 6 bases and J dropped 3; count of bases not matched to a gene: 5. The CDR3 extends over 13 amino acids. Combining the CDR3 with reference TRBV7-9 and TRBJ2-7 gives the whole variable domain DTGVSQNPRHKITKRGQNVTFRCDPISEHNRLYWYRQTLGQGPEFLTYFQNEAQLEKSRLLSDRFSAERPKGSFSTLEIQRTEQGDSAMYLCASRGTELYEQYFGPGTRLTVT.

The chain recombines TRBV20-1 with TRBJ1-5, with a possible D match to TRBD1 (5 bases). The CDR3 contains 10 residues. Germline V gene sequence: CDR1 DFQATT, CDR2 SNEGSKA (reference sequence). V was trimmed by 6 bases and J by 6 bases, leaving 6 bases between them. CDR3 region: CSADSQPQHF. DNA for the CDR3: TGCAGTGCCGACAGTCAGCCCCAGCATTTT.

Regarding this clone: In the same sample, other DNA sequences code for this CDR3. J is TRBJ1-1 and V is TRBV30; 9 nucleotides match TRBD1. With V trimmed by 3 bases and J by 4 bases, 3 bases remained unmatched. The CDR3 has 13 residues. Germline CDR1 and CDR2: GTSNPN and SVGIG (reference sequence). CDR3 sequence reads: CAWRGQGTTEAFF. The CDR3, as DNA: TGTGCCTGGAGGGGACAGGGTACCACTGAAGCTTTCTTT.

This clone was detected once. The chain recombines TRBV5-1 with TRBJ2-7; 12 bases agree with TRBD2. J gave up 2 bases and V 4 bases, and 4 bases lay outside the gene matches. The CDR3 covers 15 residues. Germline V lookup: CDR1 SGHRS, CDR2 YFSETQ. For the CDR3, the DNA is TGCGCCAGCAGCCCGGGACTAGCGGGCACCTACGAGCAGTACTTC. This sequence encodes CASSPGLAGTYEQYF.

The rearrangement joins TRBV6-1 to TRBJ2-5; perhaps TRBD1 as D (6 bases). V was cut by 6 bases and J by 3 bases, with 17 bases left in between. The CDR3 runs 15 residues. Germline loops: CDR1 MNHNS, CDR2 SASEGT. CDR3 DNA: TGTGCCAGCAGCGCCTACGGACAGTCCGAAGAGACCCAGTACTTC. Translating it yields CASSAYGQSEETQYF.

This clone was counted once. CDR3 amino acids: CASIRGETDTEAFF. The CDR3 bases are TGTGCCAGCATCCGGGGGGAGACAGACACTGAAGCTTTCTTT. The V gene is TRBV2, the J gene TRBJ1-1; possibly TRBD1 for D (5 bases). Trimming stripped 7 bases from V and 3 bases from J, with 15 bases between. The germline V gene has CDR1 SNHLY and CDR2 FYNNEI. The CDR3 totals 14 residues. Full variable domain (outside the CDR3, taken from reference TRBV2 and TRBJ1-1): EPEVTQTPSHQVTQMGQEVILRCVPISNHLYFYWYRQILGQKVEFLVSFYNNEISEKSEIFDDQFSVERPDGSNFTLKIRSTKLEDSAMYFCASIRGETDTEAFFGQGTRLTVV.

This rearrangement joins TRBV29-1 to TRBJ1-1; 7 nucleotides align to TRBD1. Germline V gene sequence: CDR1 SQVTM, CDR2 ANQGSEA. The CDR3 length is 12 residues. With V trimmed by 2 bases and J by 10 bases, 7 bases remained unmatched. The CDR3, as DNA: TGCAGCGTTGAAATTCCAGGGGGAGGAGCTTTCTTT. This sequence encodes CSVEIPGGGAFF.

The chain has TRBV2 and TRBJ1-4; D is possibly TRBD1 (6 bases). V lost 6 bases to trimming and J lost 5 bases, with 16 bases between them. Germline CDR1 reads SNHLY; CDR2 reads FYNNEI. This CDR3 comprises 15 residues. The CDR3 sequence is CASSGSTGTNEKLFF. As DNA, the CDR3 is TGTGCCAGCAGCGGCTCGACAGGAACAAATGAAAAACTGTTTTTT.